Listed below are T cell receptor beta chains from one sample, sequenced in a study of cytomegalovirus exposure and HLA in healthy donors. Sequencing used immunoSEQ multiplex PCR; TCRdb keeps in-frame clones, though not all of them. There are around 210,000 clones in the sample; 65% to 85% occur only once, and about 2.7% lies in the top ten. What was sequenced was PBMCs. These receptors all stem from a woman in her twenties or thirties in good health and CMV-seronegative. CDR3s include the opening cysteine and the closing phenylalanine or tryptophan. D genes are given only for firm matches. Not all rows give a size; the values are once, few, many and, for expanded clones, a class.

TRBD1	TRBV7-7	-	TRBJ2-5	TGTGCCAGCAGCGCACGACAGGGTGCCCCAGAGACCCAGTACTTC	CASSARQGAPETQYF
TRBD2	TRBV7-9	few	TRBJ2-5	TGTGCCAGCAGCTTCCCCTTAGGGCTAGCGGAAGTCCAAGAGACCCAGTACTTC	CASSFPLGLAEVQETQYF
-	TRBV7-9	-	TRBJ2-7	TGTGCCAGCAGCCGCGCCGACAGCGAGCAGTACTTC	CASSRADSEQYF
TRBD1	TRBV19	-	TRBJ1-4	TGTGCCAGTAGTATCGGTTATGGGACAGGGACCGAAAAACTGTTTTTT	CASSIGYGTGTEKLFF
-	TRBV7-6	-	TRBJ2-3	TGTGCCAGCAGCCCAGCTCTAGTAGATACGCAGTATTTT	CASSPALVDTQYF
TRBD2	TRBV2	-	TRBJ2-1	TGTGCCAGCAGTCCGACTAGCGGGAGTGGCAATGAGCAGTTCTTC	CASSPTSGSGNEQFF
-	TRBV6-4	-	TRBJ2-3	TGTGCCAGCAGTGACCGCGTGGGGGACTGGCAGTATTTT	CASSDRVGDWQYF
TRBD2	TRBV2	-	TRBJ2-3	TGTGCCAGCAGTGGAGGGACTACCTCACCGTATGTAGATACGCAGTATTTT	CASSGGTTSPYVDTQYF
-	TRBV5-1	-	TRBJ2-1	TGCGCCAGCAGCGGAACAGGGACCGCACCCACCTACAATGAGCAGTTCTTC	CASSGTGTAPTYNEQFF
-	TRBV2	-	TRBJ2-1	TGTGCCAGCAGTCCGACTCAAAGCTCCTACAATGAGCAGTTCTTC	CASSPTQSSYNEQFF
-	TRBV28	-	TRBJ2-7	TGTGCCAGCAGGGCATACCCAGACTACGAGCAGTACTTC	CASRAYPDYEQYF
-	TRBV15	once	TRBJ2-7	TGTGCCACCAGCAGAGGCGGACAGAACTACGAGCAGTACTTC	CATSRGGQNYEQYF
TRBD2	TRBV7-2	-	TRBJ2-5	TGTGCCACCGAACGGGGGGGCGCAGGAGAGACCCAGTACTTC	CATERGGAGETQYF
-	TRBV7-9	-	TRBJ2-7	TGTGCCAGCAGCTCACCAGGTTCCTACGAGCAGTACTTC	CASSSPGSYEQYF
TRBD2	TRBV18	-	TRBJ2-1	TGTGCCAGCTCGCTCGGACTAGCGGACTACAATGAGCAGTTCTTC	CASSLGLADYNEQFF
TRBD1	TRBV5-1	few	TRBJ2-2	TGCGCCAGCAGCTCATGGACAGGGGAGAACACCGGGGAGCTGTTTTTT	CASSSWTGENTGELFF
-	TRBV7-2	-	TRBJ2-3	TGTGCCAGCAGTCCGCAAACTAGCACAGATACGCAGTATTTT	CASSPQTSTDTQYF
TRBD1	TRBV5-1	once	TRBJ2-3	TGCGCCAGCAGCAGGGGACAGGGGATAGATACGCAGTATTTT	CASSRGQGIDTQYF
-	TRBV9	-	TRBJ2-3	TGTGCCAGCAGCGTAGCTACCGGCACAGATACGCAGTATTTT	CASSVATGTDTQYF
TRBD2	TRBV7-9	-	TRBJ2-1	TGTTCCAGCAGCCCACCGGGACTAGCGGGAGAGGGTGAGCAGTTCTTC	CSSSPPGLAGEGEQFF
-	TRBV29-1	-	TRBJ2-1	TGCAGCGTTGAAGGGGCAGGGGGCGCGGGAGTCTCCTACAATGAGCAGTTCTTC	CSVEGAGGAGVSYNEQFF
TRBD2	TRBV6-4	-	TRBJ2-3	TGTGCCAGCAGCCCGGGACTAGCTTTCGATACGCAGTATTTT	CASSPGLAFDTQYF
TRBD1	TRBV15	-	TRBJ2-7	TGTGCCACCAGCAAAGACAGGGGGAGACACGAGCAGTACTTC	CATSKDRGRHEQYF
-	TRBV5-1	few	TRBJ2-7	TGCGCCAGCAGCCCAGTTCTAAGAAGGGGATCCTACGAGCAGTACTTC	CASSPVLRRGSYEQYF
-	TRBV19	-	TRBJ2-1	TGTGCCAGTAGTACCCAGAACTGGGCTCTCCATGAGCAGTTCTTC	CASSTQNWALHEQFF
TRBD1	TRBV16	-	TRBJ1-2	TGTGCCAGCAGCCAAGATGCCCGGGACAGGTATGGCTACACCTTC	CASSQDARDRYGYTF
-	TRBV11-2	-	TRBJ2-7	TGTGCCAGCAGCCTCCAGGGGTCCTCCTACGAGCAGTACTTC	CASSLQGSSYEQYF
-	TRBV7-6	-	TRBJ1-3	TGTGCCAGCAGCTTGGAGCAGGGTCCCGGAAACACCATATATTTT	CASSLEQGPGNTIYF
-	TRBV27	-	TRBJ2-7	TGTGCCAGCAGTTTATCGGGAGGATTATACGAGCAGTACTTC	CASSLSGGLYEQYF
TRBD1	TRBV10-3	few	TRBJ1-2	TGTGCCATCAGCTCGGACAGGGGGCGATCCCCCAACTATGGCTACACCTTC	CAISSDRGRSPNYGYTF
-	TRBV6-1	-	TRBJ2-1	TGTGCCAGCAGCCAAAGCCTTAACAATGAGCAGTTCTTC	CASSQSLNNEQFF
-	TRBV7-2	-	TRBJ2-5	TGTGCCAGCAGCTTTCGGCAGGTCGCGACCCAGTACTTC	CASSFRQVATQYF
-	TRBV27	-	TRBJ1-4	TGTGCCAGCAGTCCAAGGACAGCCACTTCAACTAATGAAAAACTGTTTTTT	CASSPRTATSTNEKLFF
TRBD1	TRBV5-1	few	TRBJ1-5	TGCGCCAGCAGCTTACAGGGGGGCAATCAGCCCCAGCATTTT	CASSLQGGNQPQHF
TRBD1	TRBV5-6	-	TRBJ1-6	TGTGCCAGCAGCAACCGGGACAGGAATTCACCCCTCCACTTT	CASSNRDRNSPLHF
-	TRBV18	once	TRBJ1-6	TGTGCCAGCTCACGCGTAACAGGCGATAATTCACCCCTCCACTTT	CASSRVTGDNSPLHF
TRBD2	TRBV6-5	few	TRBJ2-7	TGTGCCAGCAGTCCACCCCGGGGGGGCGAGTGCGAGCAGTACTTC	CASSPPRGGECEQYF
TRBD1	TRBV27	-	TRBJ1-6	TGTGCCAGCAGTCGGAAGGGGGCAGGAGGACTTGCTAAACATTCACCCCTCCACTTT	CASSRKGAGGLAKHSPLHF
-	TRBV7-2	-	TRBJ2-7	TGTGCCAGCAGCTTAGCAGGCGGGATTTACGAGCAGTACTTC	CASSLAGGIYEQYF
TRBD1	TRBV19	-	TRBJ1-2	TGTGCCACGAGACAGGGCTATGGCTACACCTTC	CATRQGYGYTF
TRBD1	TRBV7-2	-	TRBJ2-2	TGTGCCAGCAGCTCCACAGGGGGCTATGATACCGGGGAGCTGTTTTTT	CASSSTGGYDTGELFF
TRBD1	TRBV5-1	-	TRBJ2-7	TGCGCCAGCAGCTTCCAGGGGGCGCACGAGCAGTACTTC	CASSFQGAHEQYF
-	TRBV6-6	once	TRBJ2-7	TGTGCCAGCAGCTCGGACTTAGCCTACGAGCAGTACTTC	CASSSDLAYEQYF
TRBD2	TRBV4-1	-	TRBJ2-3	TGCGCCAGCAGCCCAATAGCGGGAGGAACAGATACGCAGTATTTT	CASSPIAGGTDTQYF
-	TRBV5-5	-	TRBJ2-5	TGTGCCAGCAGCTCCCCGGGATTCCAGCAAGAGACCCAGTACTTC	CASSSPGFQQETQYF
-	TRBV5-4	-	TRBJ2-6	TGTGCCAGCAGCTTAGGACAGTCAAGCGGTGGGGCCAACGTCCTGACTTTC	CASSLGQSSGGANVLTF
-	TRBV11-3	-	TRBJ1-1	TGTGCCAGCAGCTTACAGGGTTATACTGAAGCTTTCTTT	CASSLQGYTEAFF
TRBD1	TRBV14	-	TRBJ2-7	TGTGCCAGCAGCCATTTACGGACAGGGCCGAGCGAGCAGTACTTC	CASSHLRTGPSEQYF
-	TRBV6-5	-	TRBJ1-6	TGTGCCAGCAGAGCAGGTTACACCTATAATTCACCCCTCCACTTT	CASRAGYTYNSPLHF
-	TRBV7-8	-	TRBJ1-2	TGTGCCTCCGGAGTCCGCTATGGCTACACCTTC	CASGVRYGYTF
TRBD1	TRBV6-5	-	TRBJ1-4	TGTGCCAGCAGTTACCATTCGGGGGCAGGGGGAGAAAAACTGTTTTTT	CASSYHSGAGGEKLFF
-	TRBV10-2	few	TRBJ1-6	TGCGCCAGCAGCGGCAGGCCCAATTCACCCCTCCACTTT	CASSGRPNSPLHF
TRBD1	TRBV9	-	TRBJ1-2	TGTGCCAGCGGGATTCCGATTGGCGAGGGGGCCCGATATGGCTACACCTTC	CASGIPIGEGARYGYTF
TRBD2	TRBV10-1	once	TRBJ2-7	TGCGCCATTAGAAACGGGGGGTACGAGCAGTACTTC	CAIRNGGYEQYF
-	TRBV6-6	-	TRBJ2-6	TGTGCCAGCAAGGAGATGCATGGGGCCAACGTCCTGACTTTC	CASKEMHGANVLTF
TRBD1	TRBV10-3	few	TRBJ1-5	TGTGCCATCAGTGAGACGGGACAGGGAAATCAGCCCCAGCATTTT	CAISETGQGNQPQHF
TRBD1	TRBV25-1	-	TRBJ1-2	TGTGCCAGCAGTCCCAAGGGGGCTGGGTATGGCTACCCCTTC	CASSPKGAGYGYPF
TRBD1	TRBV10-3	once	TRBJ1-1	TGTGCCATCAGCTACACAGGGGAGGACACTGAAGCTTTCTTT	CAISYTGEDTEAFF
-	TRBV28	-	TRBJ1-1	TGTGCCAGCAGTCTAATAAATCAGGGATCTGAAGCTTTCTTT	CASSLINQGSEAFF
-	TRBV6-6	-	TRBJ2-1	TGTGCCGGAGGACTCCATCTGAATGAGCAGTTCTTC	CAGGLHLNEQFF